The 26 T cell receptor beta chains below come from one sample, sequenced in a study of blood T cell repertoires in COVID-19. Only in-frame clones appear in the TCRdb table, and some are missing; sequencing was by immunoSEQ multiplex PCR. The data hold about 380,000 clones, with around nine tenths observed a single time. The sequencing input was PBMCs or T cells enriched from blood (not recorded which). Receptors originate from a woman aged 18-29 years who had recovered from COVID-19.

The chain links TRBV29-1 to TRBJ1-2, with D uncertain. Germline CDR1 reads SQVTM; CDR2 reads ANQGSEA. V dropped 4 bases and J dropped 0 bases, with 6 bases sitting between them. CDR3 length: 12 residues. The CDR3 here is CSVGHANYGYTF. In DNA, the CDR3 is TGCAGCGTTGGACATGCTAACTATGGCTACACCTTC.

The DNA for the CDR3 is TGTGCCAGTAGTCCCCGAGACAGATTTACCGGGGAGCTGTTTTTT. This gives the protein CASSPRDRFTGELFF. The J gene is TRBJ2-2, the V gene TRBV19, with a possible D match to TRBD1 (5 bases). Deletions cut 5 bases from V and 5 bases from J, with 15 bases between. The CDR3 length is 15 residues. Per the germline V gene, CDR1 is LNHDA and CDR2 is SQIVND (reference sequence).

The chain links TRBV20-1 to TRBJ2-7, with D tentatively TRBD2 (6 bases). Germline lookup yields CDR1 DFQATT and CDR2 SNEGSKA (reference sequence). The CDR3 extends over 14 amino acids. Trimming took off 3 bases at V and 3 bases at J, with 15 bases between the two ends. CDR3 loop: CSASDGRGIYEQYF. CDR3 coding DNA: TGCAGTGCTAGTGACGGCCGGGGGATCTACGAGCAGTACTTC.

The sample holds one count of this clone. The chain uses TRBV28 and TRBJ1-4, with TRBD1 as a possible D gene (5 bases). CDR3 size: 14 residues. V lost 4 bases and J 7 bases, leaving 13 bases between the germline ends. Germline V CDR1 and CDR2: MDHEN, SYDVKM. CDR3 sequence reads: CASSSTWDSEKLFF. CDR3 nucleotide sequence: TGTGCCAGCAGTTCAACCTGGGACTCTGAAAAACTGTTTTTT.

J is TRBJ1-6 and V is TRBV3-1 (or the pseudogene TRBV3-2), with TRBD1 as a possible D gene (5 bases). This CDR3 contains 14 residues. Germline values: CDR1 LGHDT, CDR2 YNNKEL (reference sequence). The V end was cut by 5 bases, the J end by 7 bases, with 12 bases between. The CDR3 sequence: CASSAGTSNSPLHF. Written as DNA, the CDR3 is TGTGCCAGCAGCGCCGGGACTTCAAATTCACCCCTCCACTTT.

V and J are TRBV29-1 and TRBJ1-1, with 7 positions matching TRBD1. Germline values: CDR1 SQVTM, CDR2 ANQGSEA. Trimming took 0 bases from V and 7 from J; bases not matched to a gene: 5. This CDR3 is built from 13 residues. The CDR3 sequence: CSVEDPNRGEAFF. CDR3 coding DNA: TGCAGCGTTGAAGATCCCAACAGGGGTGAAGCTTTCTTT. The complete variable domain, with remaining parts taken from reference TRBV29-1 and TRBJ1-1, reads SAVISQKPSRDICQRGTSLTIQCQVDSQVTMMFWYRQQPGQSLTLIATANQGSEATYESGFVIDKFPISRPNLTFSTLTVSNMSPEDSSIYLCSVEDPNRGEAFFGQGTRLTVV.

J is TRBJ1-6 and V is TRBV27; 8 bases are shared with TRBD1. CDR1 is MNHEY and CDR2 is SMNVEV in the germline V gene (reference sequence). This CDR3 region has 16 residues. V shed 5 bases, J shed 4 bases, and the junction held 7 bases outside the gene matches. The DNA of the CDR3 is TGTGCCAGCAGTATCCGGGACAGGAGATATAATTCACCCCTCCACTTT. This codes for CASSIRDRRYNSPLHF.

In DNA, the CDR3 is TGTGCCAGCAGCTCTCCGGGACAGACGAACTATGGCTACACCTTC. Its protein is CASSSPGQTNYGYTF. The chain joins TRBV7-9 to TRBJ1-2; 7 nucleotides line up with TRBD1. CDR3 size: 15 residues. The ends lost 4 bases at V and 2 bases at J; junction bases unmatched: 7. Germline V lookup: CDR1 SEHNR, CDR2 FQNEAQ (reference sequence).

The chain employs TRBV5-1 and TRBJ1-1; D is uncertain. V lost 3 bases, J lost 6 bases, and 12 bases lay in between. This CDR3 is built from 13 residues. Germline lookup yields CDR1 SGHRS and CDR2 YFSETQ. Here the CDR3 reads CASSWGGSPEAFF. For the CDR3, the DNA is TGCGCCAGCAGCTGGGGAGGTTCCCCTGAAGCTTTCTTT.

The J gene is TRBJ2-7, the V gene TRBV10-2; D might be TRBD1 (5 bases). V lost 8 bases and J lost 4, with 15 bases in between. The CDR3 runs 13 residues. In germline, CDR1 is WSHSY, CDR2 SAAADI. CDR3 DNA: TGCGCCAGCGGTCAGGGTGGGGTTTACGAGCAGTACTTC. Translated, it gives CASGQGGVYEQYF.

This chain joins TRBV28 and TRBJ1-4, with unresolved D. CDR1 and CDR2 from the germline V gene are MDHEN and SYDVKM. This CDR3 is 15 amino acids long. Trimming pared 1 base from V and 3 bases from J, leaving 9 bases between. The CDR3, as DNA: TGTGCCAGCAGTTTATCACGGAGGCCTAATGAAAAACTGTTTTTT. Translation: CASSLSRRPNEKLFF.

The chain combines TRBV11-1 with TRBJ1-1, with D maybe TRBD1 (6 bases). The CDR3 extends over 14 amino acids. V was pared by 5 bases and J by 1 base, with 11 bases between. Germline CDR1 is SGHAT and CDR2 is FQDESV (reference sequence). In DNA, the CDR3 is TGTGCCAGCAGCAGGTGGGGACAGAACACTGAAGCTTTCTTT. Translated, it gives CASSRWGQNTEAFF.

The gene calls are TRBV4-3 and TRBJ2-4; D gene uncertain. CDR1 is LGHNA and CDR2 is YSLEER in the germline V gene. The CDR3 spans 12 residues. With 0 bases removed from V and 8 bases from J, the gap between germline ends came to 5 bases. The CDR3 bases are TGCGCCAGCAGCCAAGATACATACATTCAGTACTTC. Amino acid sequence: CASSQDTYIQYF.

The CDR3 DNA sequence: TGTGCTAGTGGGCCCACAGGGAGTCAGCCCCAGCATTTT. It encodes CASGPTGSQPQHF. The chain is built from TRBV12-5 and TRBJ1-5; a weak D match, TRBD1 (6 bases). The germline V gene encodes CDR1 LGHNT and CDR2 FRNRAP. Trimming stripped 6 bases from V and 6 bases from J, with 12 bases between. This CDR3 comprises 13 residues.

As to this clone: This sample also contains other DNA sequences that code for the same CDR3. V is TRBV4-2 and J is TRBJ1-2; TRBD1 aligns across 10 bases. The CDR3 length is 15 residues. CDR1 and CDR2 from the germline V gene are LGHNA and YNFKEQ. With 3 bases clipped from V and 1 base from J, the junction kept 2 bases outside the gene matches. Written as DNA, the CDR3 is TGTGCCAGCAGCCAGGGGACAGGGGATAACTATGGCTACACCTTC. Amino acid sequence: CASSQGTGDNYGYTF.

There are a few counts of this clone. This chain links TRBV7-6 with TRBJ1-6; 7 bases map to TRBD1. This CDR3 is built from 16 residues. The V and J ends lost 0 bases and 2 bases, in that order; junction bases with no gene match: 1. The germline V gene has CDR1 SGHVS and CDR2 FNYEAQ. CDR3 protein: CASSLAGGTYNSPLHF. CDR3 coding DNA: TGTGCCAGCAGCTTAGCAGGGGGCACCTATAATTCACCCCTCCACTTT.

This chain links TRBV13 with TRBJ2-5; TRBD2 matches at 7 bases. The CDR3 is made up of 15 amino acids. Trimming cost V 1 base and J 4 bases; bases outside gene matches: 6. Per germline, CDR1 PRHDT and CDR2 FYEKMQ (reference sequence). DNA of the CDR3: TGTGCCAGCAGCTTAGAGGAGGCTAGCGGAGAGACCCAGTACTTC. Translating gives CASSLEEASGETQYF.

This sequence joins TRBV6-2 or TRBV6-3 and TRBJ1-2; D perhaps matches TRBD1 (6 bases). CDR3 length equals 18 residues. V dropped 5 bases and J dropped 0 bases, with 22 bases sitting between them. Germline lookup yields CDR1 MNHEY and CDR2 SVGEGT. The DNA of the CDR3 is TGTGCCAGCAGTCCGGGGGGCGCGATCGGCCAGACTAACTATGGCTACACCTTC. Translating gives CASSPGGAIGQTNYGYTF.

The rearrangement joins TRBV6-1 to TRBJ2-5; 13 nucleotides line up with TRBD2. With 6 bases clipped from V and 4 bases from J, the junction kept 2 bases outside the gene matches. Looked up from germline, CDR1 is MNHNS and CDR2 is SASEGT. This CDR3 is built from 14 residues. The CDR3 DNA follows: TGTGCCAGCAGACTAGCGGGGGGGCCAGAGACCCAGTACTTC. Translation: CASRLAGGPETQYF.

The chain couples TRBV7-9 to TRBJ1-2; a possible D gene is TRBD1 (6 bases). Germline CDR1 and CDR2: SEHNR and FQNEAQ (reference sequence). Trimming removed 0 bases at V and 5 bases at J, with 13 bases between. CDR3 length: 15 residues. CDR3 nucleotides: TGTGCCAGCAGCTTAGCGGACGCCAGGGGATATGGCTACACCTTC. This gives the protein CASSLADARGYGYTF.

The chain has TRBV5-1 and TRBJ2-5, with D possibly being TRBD1 (6 bases). Trimming pared 2 bases from V and 5 bases from J, leaving 13 bases between. Germline lookup yields CDR1 SGHRS and CDR2 YFSETQ. This CDR3 is built from 14 residues. As DNA, the CDR3 is TGCGCCAGCAGCTTATCAGGGGATCGGGAGACCCAGTACTTC. Translated, it gives CASSLSGDRETQYF. The entire variable domain, with the rest obtained from reference TRBV5-1 and TRBJ2-5, is as follows: KAGVTQTPRYLIKTRGQQVTLSCSPISGHRSVSWYQQTPGQGLQFLFEYFSETQRNKGNFPGRFSGRQFSNSRSEMNVSTLELGDSALYLCASSLSGDRETQYFGPGTRLLVL.

This clone was observed a single time. This chain uses TRBV19 with TRBJ2-7, with 8 bases aligning to TRBD1. The trim removed 4 bases at V and 3 bases at J, leaving 11 bases unmatched. The CDR3 runs 16 residues. Germline CDR1 reads LNHDA; CDR2 reads SQIVND (reference sequence). CDR3 amino acids: CASSTQQGGIFYEQYF. CDR3 coding DNA: TGTGCCAGTAGTACGCAACAGGGGGGAATATTCTACGAGCAGTACTTC.

The chain has TRBV4-1 and TRBJ1-6; 11 bases fit TRBD1. From germline, CDR1 is MGHRA and CDR2 YSYEKL. The CDR3 sequence is 17 residues long. With V trimmed by 4 bases and J by 9 bases, 11 bases remained unmatched. The CDR3 region has the DNA TGCGCCAGCAGCCCCGAAGCGGGACAGGGGGGAGTTTCACCCCTCCACTTT. Its translation: CASSPEAGQGGVSPLHF.

The chain has TRBV30 and TRBJ1-5; 8 bases are a match to TRBD1. The V and J ends lost 5 bases and 5 bases, in that order; junction bases with no gene match: 11. Germline assignment: CDR1 GTSNPN and CDR2 SVGIG (reference sequence). The CDR3 sequence is 15 residues long. The CDR3: CAWGRTGRTDQPQHF. CDR3 coding DNA: TGTGCCTGGGGGAGGACAGGGAGGACTGATCAGCCCCAGCATTTT.

This clone was counted once. V and J are TRBV19 and TRBJ1-6; D unclear. Germline V gives CDR1 LNHDA, CDR2 SQIVND (reference sequence). CDR3 length: 15 amino acids. The V end lost 5 bases, the J end lost 10 bases, and 18 bases lay between the germline ends. The CDR3, as DNA: TGTGCCAGTAGTCCCGAGGGAAGTCAGTCCTCACCCCTCCACTTT. It yields the protein CASSPEGSQSSPLHF.

V is TRBV7-3 and J is TRBJ2-1, with D hard to call. Germline V gene sequence: CDR1 SGHTA, CDR2 FQGTGA. The CDR3 is 14 amino acids. Trimming removed 1 base from V and 2 bases from J, with 6 bases in between. The CDR3 sequence is CASSLNLPYNEQFF. The CDR3 DNA reads as TGTGCCAGCAGCTTAAACCTACCCTACAATGAGCAGTTCTTC.